These T cell receptor beta chains were read from a single sample in a study of vaccination and CD4 T cells after COVID-19. Their antigens remain unidentified. TCRdb recomputed calls from the PCR reads with MiXCR, one row per CDR3 protein. The repertoire has roughly 16,000 distinct CDR3 sequences, 44% of them found once; the top ten carry around 3.4%. The sample was CD4+ T cells from blood, cultured in vitro. The receptors derive from a human donor who had recovered from COVID-19. The CDR3 runs from the conserved cysteine through the conserved F or W. The D gene is left open where the match is weak. A row's size may be missing; if present it is once, few, many or a size class.

abundance	d_gene	v_gene	j_gene	CDR3nt	CDR3aa
-	-	TRBV5-5	TRBJ1-1	TGTGCCAGCAGCTATGGAAACACTGAAGCTTTCTTT	CASSYGNTEAFF
-	TRBD1	TRBV7-9	TRBJ2-5	TGTGCCAGCAGCTTGGTTACCACAGGGGAAGGGACCCAGTACTTC	CASSLVTTGEGTQYF
once	-	TRBV5-1	TRBJ1-3	TGCGCCAGCAGCTTGGGTACGCTGGACTCTGGAAACACCATATATTTT	CASSLGTLDSGNTIYF
few	TRBD1	TRBV28	TRBJ1-1	TGTGCCAGCAGTTTGGTACAGGGGGCTGGTACTGAAGCTTTCTTT	CASSLVQGAGTEAFF
few	TRBD1	TRBV20-1	TRBJ2-5	TGCAGTGCTAAAGACAGGGGTCGAGAGACCCAGTACTTC	CSAKDRGRETQYF
-	TRBD1	TRBV30	TRBJ1-1	TGTGCCTGGAGGGGGGACAGGTTTGAAGCTTTCTTT	CAWRGDRFEAFF
-	TRBD2	TRBV9	TRBJ2-3	TGTGCCAGCAGCGGGCCCGGGACTAAACTCGCAGATACGCAGTATTTT	CASSGPGTKLADTQYF
few	-	TRBV28	TRBJ2-5	TGTGCCAGCAGTTTCGGGGCGGTGAAGACCCAGTACTTC	CASSFGAVKTQYF
-	-	TRBV18	TRBJ1-4	TGTGCCAGCTCACCCTCGACAGGACACGGTGAAAAACTGTTTTTT	CASSPSTGHGEKLFF
few	-	TRBV20-1	TRBJ1-1	TGCAGTGCCATCCGAGCGAACACTGAAGCTTTCTTT	CSAIRANTEAFF
-	TRBD2	TRBV2	TRBJ2-1	TGTGCCAGTAGCGGGAGCGGGAATGAGCAGTTCTTC	CASSGSGNEQFF
-	-	TRBV20-1	TRBJ1-5	TGCAGTGCTGGAGCCCAAGAGGGGCTAAGCAATCAGCCCCAGCATTTT	CSAGAQEGLSNQPQHF
-	TRBD1	TRBV9	TRBJ1-5	TGTGCCAGCAGCCCTGGGACAGGGTCAGGTAGAGGCAATCAGCCCCAGCATTTT	CASSPGTGSGRGNQPQHF
-	-	TRBV6-1	TRBJ1-1	TGTGCCAGCAGTGCAGAGGGTCTGAGCACTGAAGCTTTCTTT	CASSAEGLSTEAFF
-	-	TRBV4-2	TRBJ1-1	TGTGCCAGCGGTCGAACGGAGGCAGGGCTTGAGATTGAAGCTTTCTTT	CASGRTEAGLEIEAFF
few	-	TRBV15	TRBJ2-1	TGTGCCACCAGCAGAGTTCGGACCAATGTCGATGAGCAGTTCTTC	CATSRVRTNVDEQFF
-	TRBD2	TRBV20-1	TRBJ2-5	TGCAGTGCTCCGAGGACTAGCGGGAGGGATACCCAGTACTTC	CSAPRTSGRDTQYF
-	TRBD2	TRBV7-9	TRBJ2-1	TGTGCCAGCAGCACTCGTCTAGCGGGAGGCTACAATGAGCAGTTCTTC	CASSTRLAGGYNEQFF
-	TRBD1	TRBV10-3	TRBJ2-3	TGTGCCATCAGAGCGACAGGGGGCATTGCAGATACGCAGTATTTT	CAIRATGGIADTQYF
-	-	TRBV12-3/TRBV12-4	TRBJ2-3	TGTGCCAGCGGTCGGGATACGCAGTATTTT	CASGRDTQYF
-	-	TRBV28	TRBJ2-7	TGTGCCAGCAGTTTTTCGACGGGGGCGGTAGGGCACGAGCAGTACTTC	CASSFSTGAVGHEQYF
few	-	TRBV20-1	TRBJ2-5	TGCAGTGCTTTACAGCCACAAGAGACCCAGTACTTC	CSALQPQETQYF
-	-	TRBV6-2/TRBV6-3	TRBJ2-7	TGTGCCAGCAGTTACGCGGGGAACTCCTACGAGCAGTACTTC	CASSYAGNSYEQYF
-	-	TRBV20-1	TRBJ2-3	TGCAGTGTTCAAACCCCGGGTAGGGGATCAGATACGCAGTATTTT	CSVQTPGRGSDTQYF
-	TRBD2	TRBV15	TRBJ2-3	TGTGCCACCAGCAGAGATAGCGGGAGGTACTCTAGCACAGATACGCAGTATTTT	CATSRDSGRYSSTDTQYF
-	-	TRBV6-1	TRBJ2-3	TGTGCCAGCAGTGAAGCGCTGGCGGGGCAGTATTTT	CASSEALAGQYF
-	-	TRBV27	TRBJ2-7	TGTGCCAGCAGTTTATCCCCCCAGGGGGGGTACGAGCAGTACTTC	CASSLSPQGGYEQYF
-	-	TRBV29-1	TRBJ2-7	TGCAGCGTACGGGGGCTCGACTACGAGCAGTACTTC	CSVRGLDYEQYF
-	TRBD1	TRBV4-2	TRBJ2-2	TGTGCCAGCAGCCAAGATCGGGGGACAGGGGGCACCGGGGAGCTGTTTTTT	CASSQDRGTGGTGELFF
-	TRBD2	TRBV5-6	TRBJ2-1	TGTGCCAGCAGCTTGTCACTAGAGTGGGCTAGCGGTTACTACAATGAGCAGTTCTTC	CASSLSLEWASGYYNEQFF
once	TRBD2	TRBV12-3/TRBV12-4	TRBJ2-7	TGTGCCAGCAGCCGGACTAGCGGGGGGCGCTACGAGCAGTACTTC	CASSRTSGGRYEQYF
-	TRBD2	TRBV20-1	TRBJ2-3	TGCAGTGCTAGTATCGGTAGCGGGAGTGTAGATACGCAGTATTTT	CSASIGSGSVDTQYF
few	-	TRBV20-1	TRBJ2-7	TGCAGTGCTAGGGCCACCGGGACCCACGAGCAGTACTTC	CSARATGTHEQYF
few	-	TRBV25-1	TRBJ2-2	TGTGCCAGCCCGGGACTCGGAGGTTCCGGGGAGCTGTTTTTT	CASPGLGGSGELFF
few	-	TRBV28	TRBJ2-4	TGTGCCAGCAGTCCGCAAGCTCTAGCCAAAAACATTCAGTACTTC	CASSPQALAKNIQYF
few	-	TRBV5-4	TRBJ1-5	TGTGCCAGCAGCTTGGGACCTAGGCCTCAGCCCCAGCATTTT	CASSLGPRPQPQHF
-	TRBD2	TRBV7-9	TRBJ2-1	TGTGCCAGCAGCTTAGGGGGTAGCGGGAGGGGAAACAATGAGCAGTTCTTC	CASSLGGSGRGNNEQFF
-	-	TRBV6-5	TRBJ1-6	TGTGCCAGCAGTTACGCGGGGGCAGGTAGACGGTCACCCCTCCACTTT	CASSYAGAGRRSPLHF
-	TRBD1	TRBV7-2	TRBJ2-7	TGTGCCAGCAGCTACGAAGCGGGACAGGGTCATGAGCAGTACTTC	CASSYEAGQGHEQYF
few	-	TRBV5-8	TRBJ1-2	TGTGCCAGCAGCTTGGGAGGGTACTATGGCTACACCTTC	CASSLGGYYGYTF
-	-	TRBV20-1	TRBJ2-2	TGCAGTGCTAGAGATCAGGGGCCGACTAGAAACACCGGGGAGCTGTTTTTT	CSARDQGPTRNTGELFF
-	TRBD2	TRBV7-7	TRBJ2-3	TGTGCCAGCAGCTTTGGCGGGGGAGCGACAGATACGCAGTATTTT	CASSFGGGATDTQYF
-	-	TRBV20-1	TRBJ2-7	TGCAGTGTTCAGAAGATTGGTAGAAATATGATACGGGGCGAGCAGTACTTC	CSVQKIGRNMIRGEQYF
-	TRBD2	TRBV27	TRBJ2-1	TGTGCCAGCAGTTTTCGCGGGAGTTTAATGGGTGAGCAGTTCTTC	CASSFRGSLMGEQFF
few	-	TRBV20-1	TRBJ1-6	TGCAGTGCTCGGGACACCGGGGGGGGTTATAATTCACCCCTCCACTTT	CSARDTGGGYNSPLHF
-	-	TRBV2	TRBJ1-2	TGTGCCAGCAGAGTAATTCAGGGGTATGGCTACACCTTC	CASRVIQGYGYTF
-	TRBD1	TRBV12-3/TRBV12-4	TRBJ2-7	TGTGCCAGCAGTTTCAGTCCGGGAATTGACAGGGGAGCAGCGTACGAGCAGTACTTC	CASSFSPGIDRGAAYEQYF
-	TRBD1	TRBV7-2	TRBJ2-5	TGTGCCAGCAGCCCATCACAGGGGACAGAGACCCAGTACTTC	CASSPSQGTETQYF
-	-	TRBV30	TRBJ1-2	TGTGCCTGGAGTGAGAACTATGGCTACACCTTC	CAWSENYGYTF
-	TRBD2	TRBV5-1	TRBJ2-1	TGCGCCAGCAGCCCGGGACTAGCGGGAGGTGGATCCTACAATGAGCAGTTCTTC	CASSPGLAGGGSYNEQFF